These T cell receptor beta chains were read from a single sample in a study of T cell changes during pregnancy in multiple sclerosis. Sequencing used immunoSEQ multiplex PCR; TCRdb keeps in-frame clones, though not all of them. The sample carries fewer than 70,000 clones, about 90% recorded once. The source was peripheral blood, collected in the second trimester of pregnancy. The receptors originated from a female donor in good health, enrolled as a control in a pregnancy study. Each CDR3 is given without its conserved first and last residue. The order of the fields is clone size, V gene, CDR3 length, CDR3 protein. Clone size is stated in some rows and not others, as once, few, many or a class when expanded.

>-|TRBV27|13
ASSSETGNYNEQF
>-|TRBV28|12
ASSLEGANQPQH
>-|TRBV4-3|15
ASSQDRSGGSYNEQF
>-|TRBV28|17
ASSFWDRGRGSGANVLT
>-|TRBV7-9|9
ASSPSGEQF
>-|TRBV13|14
ASSLYRTGGNTEAF
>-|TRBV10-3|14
AISEPNRDSTYEQY
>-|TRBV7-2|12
ASSSRTGNTEAF
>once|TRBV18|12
ASAGTSGSNEQF
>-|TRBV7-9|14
ASSPRGAISTDTQY
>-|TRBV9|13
ASSVHQGSTTEAF
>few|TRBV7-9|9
ASSYTGEAF
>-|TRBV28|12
ASSRTGENTEAF
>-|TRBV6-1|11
ASSSNRGYEQY
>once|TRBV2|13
ASGSGFSSTDTQY
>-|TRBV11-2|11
ASSLSSVETQY
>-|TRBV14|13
ASSQPSGVPYEQY
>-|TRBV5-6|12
ASSLIGHRYEQY
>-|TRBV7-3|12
ASSLTSGPDTQY
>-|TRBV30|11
AWTTGGYSPLH
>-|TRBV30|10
AWRQGAGELF
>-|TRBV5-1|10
ASSTTGTEAF
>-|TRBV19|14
ASSIVGTGPHQPQH
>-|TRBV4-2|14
ASSQILDGASDTQY
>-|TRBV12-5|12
ASRDWTENSPLH
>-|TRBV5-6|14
ASSPVGGRSGNTIY
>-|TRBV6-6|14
ASSLPPTRSTDTQY
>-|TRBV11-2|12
ASSRGQGPYEQY
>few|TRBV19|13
ASSSGQGGGETQY
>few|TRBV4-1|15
ASSLHYSSGGANEQF
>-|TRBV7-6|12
ASSLAQGYNEQF
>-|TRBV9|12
ASTRIGEGTEAF
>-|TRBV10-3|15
AISLSGTGSLNYGYT
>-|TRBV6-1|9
AGQEGDEQY
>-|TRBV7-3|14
ASSFGPSGGTGELF
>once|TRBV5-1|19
ASSSPDRRGTGVSGANVLT
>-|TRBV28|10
ASSILEQPQH
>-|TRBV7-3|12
ASSPGLGYNEQF
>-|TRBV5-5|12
ASRMGAGYTEAF
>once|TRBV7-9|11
ASSKTLAAEQF
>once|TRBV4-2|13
ASSQADGTGHEQY
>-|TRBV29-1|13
SVEPLAANTGELF
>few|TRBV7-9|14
ASSLTYPGGTGELF
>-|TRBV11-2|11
ASRGGGPYEQY
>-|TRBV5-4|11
ASSLLVPDTQY
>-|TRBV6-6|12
ASSYSGQGETQY
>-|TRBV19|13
ASSIFPARDSPLH
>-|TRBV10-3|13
AISESTGVGGTQY
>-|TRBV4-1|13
ASSQPDREDGELF
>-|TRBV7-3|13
ASSLRGGLAYEQY
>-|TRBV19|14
ASSIGTGGWWNEQF
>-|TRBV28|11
ASSPGQNYGYT
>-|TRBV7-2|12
ASSLSGGGEKLF
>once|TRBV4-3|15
ASSPDRLPLAGEEQF
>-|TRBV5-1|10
ASSLVGGKLF
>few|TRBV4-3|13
ASSQSPDRAGELF
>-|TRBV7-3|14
ASSRWGSGSTDTQY